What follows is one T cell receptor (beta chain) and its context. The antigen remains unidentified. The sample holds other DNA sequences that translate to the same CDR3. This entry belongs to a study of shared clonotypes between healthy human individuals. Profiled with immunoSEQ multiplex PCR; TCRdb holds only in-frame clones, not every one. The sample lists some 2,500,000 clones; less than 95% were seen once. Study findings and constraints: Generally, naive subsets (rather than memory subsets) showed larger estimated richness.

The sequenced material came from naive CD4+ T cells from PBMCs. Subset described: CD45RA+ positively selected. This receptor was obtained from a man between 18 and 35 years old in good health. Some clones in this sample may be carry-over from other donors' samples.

The CDR3 reads CASSLLDTQYF. CDR3 in DNA: TGTGCCAGCAGTTTACTAGATACGCAGTATTTT. The chain employs TRBV28 and TRBJ2-3; D unresolved. The V end was cut by 2 bases, the J end by 5 bases, with 2 bases between. The V gene's germline CDR1 is MDHEN and CDR2 SYDVKM. The CDR3 runs to 11 residues. Variable domain in full (rest from reference TRBV28 and TRBJ2-3): DVKVTQSSRYLVKRTGEKVFLECVQDMDHENMFWYRQDPGLGLRLIYFSYDVKMKEKGDIPEGYSVSREKKERFSLILESASTNQTSMYLCASSLLDTQYFGPGTRLTVL.